The 16 T cell receptor beta chains in this list originate from one sample, sequenced in a study of blood T cells in healthy people across ages. Next came a second PCR, run for 7 to 11 cycles, which used a sample-barcoded 5' primer along with a J-beta primer mix. TCRdb passed the 5' RACE reads through MiXCR, listing each CDR3 protein once. The sample lists a few hundred thousand distinct CDR3 sequences, about 52% seen once, with 45% to 55% in the top ten. Sequences were obtained from blood. All receptors come from a man aged 60-69 years in good health.

The rearrangement links TRBV2 to TRBJ2-3; no clear D. The CDR3 runs 13 residues. Trimming took 5 bases from V and 7 from J, leaving 13 bases between them. Germline V gene lookup returns CDR1 SNHLY and CDR2 FYNNEI. CDR3 DNA sequence: TGTGCCAGCAGTCCCAGCTCGGTTTATACGCAGTATTTT. Translation gives CASSPSSVYTQYF.

The genes are TRBV4-2 and TRBJ2-5; 8 nucleotides line up with TRBD2. This CDR3 comprises 15 residues. V trimming: 2 bases; J trimming: 4 bases; junction bases outside the gene matches: 6. Germline lookup yields CDR1 LGHNA and CDR2 YNFKEQ. CDR3 sequence reads: CASSQQAGGAETQYF. The DNA of the CDR3 is TGTGCCAGCAGCCAACAGGCGGGAGGCGCAGAGACCCAGTACTTC.

This clonotype was observed a handful of times. V usage is TRBV27 and J usage is TRBJ2-7, with TRBD1 matching over 11 bases. Germline V gives CDR1 MNHEY, CDR2 SMNVEV (reference sequence). Trimming at V came to 7 bases and at J to 5 bases, leaving 10 bases not matched to a gene. The CDR3 consists of 15 residues. CDR3 sequence (DNA): TGTGCCAGCATTCTTCTCTGGACAGGGGGCGACGAGCAGTACTTC. This translates into CASILLWTGGDEQYF.

The chain uses TRBV29-1 and TRBJ2-3; TRBD1 might be the D (7 bases). Germline assignment: CDR1 SQVTM and CDR2 ANQGSEA. The CDR3 has 13 amino acids. V was clipped by 7 bases and J by 3 bases, with 14 bases between them. CDR3 bases: TGCAGCGCTTTGACAGGGAGGACAGATACGCAGTATTTT. Protein sequence: CSALTGRTDTQYF.

This clonotype was counted a few times. The CDR3 DNA reads TGCAGCCTGAGGGACGGACAAGAGACCCAGTACTTC. This translates into CSLRDGQETQYF. The chain links TRBV29-1 to TRBJ2-5; D possibly matches TRBD1 or TRBD2 (5 bases each). Trimming stripped 8 bases from V and 2 bases from J, with 12 bases between. The CDR3 sequence is 12 residues long. CDR1 and CDR2 (germline): SQVTM, ANQGSEA.

This clonotype was seen once. The V and J genes are TRBV29-1 and TRBJ2-3, with 11 bases that match TRBD2. Germline V gives CDR1 SQVTM, CDR2 ANQGSEA. CDR3 length: 16 residues. V lost 6 bases and J lost 0; bases outside the gene matches: 8. The DNA for the CDR3 is TGCAGCGTAGAGGGACTAGCGGCCGCTAGCACAGATACGCAGTATTTT. Amino acids: CSVEGLAAASTDTQYF.

The genes are TRBV11-2 and TRBJ2-1; 8 nucleotides align to TRBD2. Per the germline V gene, CDR1 is SGHAT and CDR2 is FQNNGV. This CDR3 has 14 amino acids. J gave up 9 bases and V 1 base, and 5 bases lay outside the gene matches. In DNA form, the CDR3 reads TGTGCCAGCAGCTTAGGGGGCCGGGAGGGTGAGCAGTTCTTC. It codes for CASSLGGREGEQFF.

This clonotype was counted at least ten times. CDR3 nucleotide sequence: TGCAGCGTTGCCTTCAAGACAGGGAACACTGAAGCTTTCTTT. Encoded protein: CSVAFKTGNTEAFF. V is TRBV29-1 and J is TRBJ1-1; D is perhaps TRBD1 (6 bases). Germline CDR1 and CDR2: SQVTM and ANQGSEA. The CDR3 has 14 amino acids. Trimming removed 4 bases at V and 1 base at J, with 13 bases between.

This sequence joins TRBV28 and TRBJ2-7; D is uncertain. The V and J ends lost 6 bases and 5 bases respectively, with 17 bases between them. The V gene's germline CDR1 is MDHEN and CDR2 SYDVKM. The CDR3 runs 14 residues. The CDR3 loop is CASSPRSVSHEQYF. CDR3 nucleotide sequence: TGTGCCAGCAGCCCCAGGAGCGTATCCCACGAGCAGTACTTC.

The chain carries TRBV14 and TRBJ1-1, with TRBD1 as a possible D gene (5 bases). The V end lost 4 bases, the J end lost 1 base, and 10 bases lay between the germline ends. This CDR3 comprises 14 residues. In germline, CDR1 is SGHDN, CDR2 FVKESK. CDR3: CASSRLGANTEAFF. In nucleotides, the CDR3 is TGTGCCAGCAGCCGCCTCGGGGCGAACACTGAAGCTTTCTTT.

The J gene is TRBJ1-1, the V gene TRBV12-3 or TRBV12-4; no clear D gene. V shed 6 bases and J shed 6 bases, with 14 bases lying between them. The CDR3 is 13 residues long. The CDR3 DNA is TGTGCCAGCAGCCACACGGACGTCTCTGAAGCTTTCTTT. Its protein product is CASSHTDVSEAFF.

This clonotype has just a few counts. The chain joins TRBV4-3 to TRBJ2-3; D is unresolved. CDR3 length equals 14 residues. In germline, CDR1 is LGHNA, CDR2 YSLEER. Trimming pared 2 bases from V and 2 bases from J, leaving 8 bases between. CDR3: CASSQLPTTDTQYF. In DNA, the CDR3 is TGCGCCAGCAGCCAACTCCCGACCACAGATACGCAGTATTTT.

On this clonotype: An end of the junction differs from the germline gene, which may be a read error. The chain has TRBV2 and TRBJ2-3; TRBD1 aligns across 8 bases. The CDR3 contains 16 residues. Germline V gene lookup returns CDR1 SNHLY and CDR2 FYNNEI. The CDR3 loop reads CASSEAGPQGGNTRYF. The CDR3 DNA follows: TGTGCCAGCAGTGAAGCGGGCCCACAGGGGGGCAATACGCGGTATTTT.

Note on this clonotype: One base away lies a much larger clone, so this may be a sequencing read error. The rearrangement links TRBV7-3 to TRBJ1-2; a weak D match, TRBD1 (5 bases). This CDR3 is 14 amino acids long. Germline CDR1 reads SGHTA; CDR2 reads FQGTGA. Trimming stripped 5 bases from V and 5 bases from J, with 15 bases between. CDR3 in DNA: TGTGCCAGCAGCCCAATCGGGGCGAGATATGGCTACACCTTC. It is translated as CASSPIGARYGYTF. Full variable domain (outside the CDR3, taken from reference TRBV7-3 and TRBJ1-2): GAGVSQTPSNKVTEKGKYVELRCDPISGHTALYWYRQSLGQGPEFLIYFQGTGAADDSGLPNDRFFAVRPEGSVSTLKIQRTERGDSAVYLCASSPIGARYGYTFGSGTRLTVV.

This chain uses TRBV5-1 with TRBJ1-2, with D unresolved. Germline loops: CDR1 SGHRS, CDR2 YFSETQ. V shed 0 bases and J shed 8 bases, with 8 bases lying between them. The CDR3 is made up of 12 amino acids. CDR3 protein: CASSLELRGYTF. The CDR3 DNA sequence: TGCGCCAGCAGCTTGGAACTTCGGGGCTACACCTTC.

The CDR3 DNA is TGCAGCGTTGCTACTCTAGGAGCGTCCTACGAGCAGTACTTC. Its protein is CSVATLGASYEQYF. The chain couples TRBV29-1 to TRBJ2-7; D gene uncertain. CDR3 length: 14 amino acids. V lost 4 bases and J lost 1, with 14 bases in between. The germline V gene encodes CDR1 SQVTM and CDR2 ANQGSEA.